This T cell receptor beta chain was retrieved from a study of cytomegalovirus exposure and HLA in healthy donors (dated by TCRdb to about 2017). Looking at the study overall: A later analysis indicated that the 130 or so validation repertoires were generated on the platform also employed for the approximately 700 repertoires of the first cohort. The study aimed to test whether cataloging public T cell receptors could reveal signatures of past pathogen exposure. Besides the first cohort of roughly 640 subjects, a separate validation cohort made up of about 120 different subjects was used. To predict cytomegalovirus infection status, the study brought together high-throughput TCR immunosequencing, statistical association of individual TCRs with disease status, and machine learning. Results and caveats for the whole study, not just this receptor: In vitro tests confirmed that three of the cytomegalovirus-associated TCR beta chains recognize cytomegalovirus antigens. In both the original and validation cohorts, the classifier was reported to diagnose cytomegalovirus status with high specificity and sensitivity. A total of 150 to 200 TCR beta chains were listed by the study as associated with cytomegalovirus. The authors suggested that the approach could potentially be extended to other disease states and immunological phenotypes. While some public TCRs were present in many individuals, most TCR sequences turned up only very rarely across donors. Of the cluster scores, approximately 94% were above 0 in a later analysis, which found that TCRs clustered in the first cohort also tended to co-occur in the 90 to 150 validation repertoires. The validation cohort had no HLA typing available for a later analysis, so co-occurrence within that cohort was assessed over all 110 or so repertoires.

CDR1 is given as SEHNR and CDR2 as FQNEAQ, both from the germline V gene (reference sequence). From the cysteine through the phenylalanine, the CDR3 covers 16 amino acids. This entry keeps only the CDR3 DNA: 48 bases, framed from base 1. Relative to germline, V is missing 8 bases and J is missing 7 bases, with 13 bases of the junction outside any gene match. Donors formed part of the validation cohort, which comprised 120 subjects and was distinct from the first cohort of 666 subjects. About this clone: The target of this receptor is not known. Base qualities are not recorded, but no much larger clone differs from it by a single base.

The receptor library was made with the immunoSEQ multiplex PCR assay. Processing in the source paper ran as follows. A statistical classification framework was built to diagnose cytomegalovirus status from the catalog of TCR beta chain sequences. Held by TCRdb, this immuneACCESS table contains in-frame sequences only and omits some clones. Under half of the omission traces to an unresolved V gene where checked; the cause of the rest is unknown. The V and J calls and clone size come from that table; D and trimming were worked out from the DNA. The sample data list 110,000 to 150,000 clones, and 85% to 90% of these were observed just once. Clones ranked in the top ten supply about 6.6% of the sample.

Rearrangement joined TRBV7-9 to TRBJ2-1, with 11 middle bases fitting TRBD2. The receptor comes from a woman in her thirties in good health and CMV-seropositive. Sample: PBMCs. This receptor has the CDR3 CASAAGLAGGMNEQFF. The DNA sequence follows: TGTGCCAGCGCGGCCGGGCTAGCGGGAGGAATGAATGAGCAGTTCTTC. Here the CDR3 is joined to the reference TRBV7-9 and TRBJ2-1 genes, and the full variable domain is: DTGVSQNPRHKITKRGQNVTFRCDPISEHNRLYWYRQTLGQGPEFLTYFQNEAQLEKSRLLSDRFSAERPKGSFSTLEIQRTEQGDSAMYLCASAAGLAGGMNEQFFGPGTRLTVL.